These 19 T cell receptor beta chains share one sample of origin, sequenced in a study of memory CD4+ T cells and cytomegalovirus serostatus. The sort gate was single viable CD3+CD4+CD8-CD45RO+ cells for memory CD4+ T cells. Profiled with immunoSEQ multiplex PCR; TCRdb holds only in-frame clones, not every one. The sample includes about 56,000 clones, roughly 77% seen only once; the top ten take roughly 3%. The specimen sequenced was memory CD4+ T cells from blood. All receptors derive from an adult in good health and CMV-seropositive.

V usage is TRBV9 and J usage is TRBJ2-7, with D maybe TRBD2 (5 bases). The ends were cut back, 2 bases at V and 3 bases at J, with 18 bases in the middle. This CDR3 region has 16 residues. CDR1 is SGDLS, CDR2 YYNGEE, per germline. The CDR3 DNA is TGTGCCAGCAGCGTTCGTGGAGGACCGAGCCTCTACGAGCAGTACTTC. Protein product: CASSVRGGPSLYEQYF.

This chain joins TRBV5-4 and TRBJ2-7, with 8 bases matching TRBD1. The CDR3 is 15 residues long. Germline-derived CDR1 and CDR2 are SGHNT and YYREEE (reference sequence). The junction had 2 bases not matched to a gene; V was cut back by 0 bases and J by 0 bases. CDR3 sequence (DNA): TGTGCCAGCAGCTTGGCCGGGACAGGCTCCTACGAGCAGTACTTC. Translation gives CASSLAGTGSYEQYF.

The rearrangement joins TRBV28 to TRBJ2-7; a weak D match, TRBD1 (5 bases). Trimming left V 5 bases short and J 3 bases short, with 17 bases between. Looked up from germline, CDR1 is MDHEN and CDR2 is SYDVKM. This CDR3 is built from 15 residues. CDR3 nucleotides: TGTGCCAGCAGTCTACTGGTAGGGGCCCGCTACGAGCAGTACTTC. Its protein is CASSLLVGARYEQYF. The variable domain in full, with the rest retrieved from reference TRBV28 and TRBJ2-7, is DVKVTQSSRYLVKRTGEKVFLECVQDMDHENMFWYRQDPGLGLRLIYFSYDVKMKEKGDIPEGYSVSREKKERFSLILESASTNQTSMYLCASSLLVGARYEQYFGPGTRLTVT.

The chain uses TRBV6-1 and TRBJ1-5; 9 bases align to TRBD1. The V gene's germline CDR1 is MNHNS and CDR2 SASEGT. This CDR3 has 14 amino acids. The junction had 12 bases not matched to a gene; V was cut back by 7 bases and J by 11 bases. The CDR3 reads CASNPGQGLFAQHF. CDR3 DNA sequence: TGTGCCAGCAATCCGGGACAGGGCCTCTTCGCCCAGCATTTT.

The rearrangement uses TRBV18 and TRBJ2-1; no clear D. Trimming pared 4 bases from V and 6 bases from J, leaving 13 bases between. CDR3 length: 14 amino acids. Germline V lookup: CDR1 KGHSH, CDR2 LQKENI. The CDR3 loop is CASSQALGSNEQFF. CDR3 nucleotides: TGTGCCAGCTCACAGGCGTTAGGATCCAATGAGCAGTTCTTC. Supplemented by reference TRBV18 and TRBJ2-1, the full variable domain reads NAGVMQNPRHLVRRRGQEARLRCSPMKGHSHVYWYRQLPEEGLKFMVYLQKENIIDESGMPKERFSAEFPKEGPSILRIQQVVRGDSAAYFCASSQALGSNEQFFGPGTRLTVL.

The V gene is TRBV28, the J gene TRBJ2-3; 8 nucleotides align to TRBD2. Germline-derived CDR1 and CDR2 are MDHEN and SYDVKM. This CDR3 comprises 14 residues. The J segment lost 7 bases and the V segment lost 6 bases, leaving 9 bases of the junction unmatched. The CDR3 coding sequence is TGTGCCAGCAGCTCCTGGGGCGGGAGGAATACGCAGTATTTT. Its protein is CASSSWGGRNTQYF.

This clone showed up just a few times. The chain links TRBV2 to TRBJ2-1, with TRBD2 identical over 7 bases. CDR1 is SNHLY, CDR2 FYNNEI, per germline. V shed 6 bases, J shed 7 bases, and the junction held 9 bases outside the gene matches. The CDR3 has 14 residues. The CDR3 DNA reads as TGTGCCAGCAGCCTAGCGGAATTACTAAATGAGCAGTTCTTC. Amino acid sequence: CASSLAELLNEQFF.

Sample share makes this clone medium-sized. This chain links TRBV19 with TRBJ2-2; 7 nucleotides match TRBD1. J gave up 0 bases and V 5 bases, and 6 bases lay outside the gene matches. Per the germline V gene, CDR1 is LNHDA and CDR2 is SQIVND (reference sequence). The CDR3 is made up of 16 amino acids. CDR3 protein: CASSLGQTSNTGELFF. The CDR3 DNA is TGTGCCAGTAGTCTGGGACAGACATCGAACACCGGGGAGCTGTTTTTT. The full variable domain, its missing parts supplied by reference TRBV19 and TRBJ2-2, is DGGITQSPKYLFRKEGQNVTLSCEQNLNHDAMYWYRQDPGQGLRLIYYSQIVNDFQKGDIAEGYSVSREKKESFPLTVTSAQKNPTAFYLCASSLGQTSNTGELFFGEGSRLTVL.

This chain uses TRBV5-6 with TRBJ1-1; TRBD1 is a possible D gene (5 bases). This CDR3 contains 12 residues. CDR1 is SGHDT, CDR2 YYEEEE, per germline. Trimming stripped 4 bases from V and 11 bases from J, with 15 bases between. The CDR3 bases are TGTGCCAGCAGCCCATGGGACCAAGGGGCTTTCTTT. It yields the protein CASSPWDQGAFF.

The gene calls are TRBV6-1 and TRBJ1-5; D gene unclear. The CDR3 is made up of 13 amino acids. Trimming took 7 bases from V and 0 from J, leaving 7 bases between them. Germline-derived CDR1 and CDR2 are MNHNS and SASEGT. The DNA of the CDR3 is TGTGCCAGCAAGGGCAATAGCAATCAGCCCCAGCATTTT. As protein: CASKGNSNQPQHF.

This chain's CDR3 is CASSRREVDEQYV. The CDR3 DNA follows: TGTGCCAGCAGCAGGCGGGAAGTGGACGAGCAGTACGTC. The chain links TRBV11-3 to TRBJ2-7, with D perhaps TRBD2 (6 bases). The V end was cut by 5 bases, the J end by 5 bases, with 13 bases between. Germline V gene lookup returns CDR1 SGHNT and CDR2 YENEEA. This CDR3 region has 13 residues.

The V gene is TRBV9, the J gene TRBJ1-2; TRBD1 aligns across 10 bases. Germline V gene sequence: CDR1 SGDLS, CDR2 YYNGEE. V was pared by 0 bases and J by 12 bases, with 8 bases of the junction left unmatched. This CDR3 comprises 14 residues. This chain's CDR3 is CASSVGSTGTGDTF. The CDR3 DNA follows: TGTGCCAGCAGCGTAGGAAGTACCGGGACAGGGGACACCTTC.

This clone was seen more than once but under ten times. This chain uses TRBV5-1 with TRBJ2-7; D not resolved. The CDR3 covers 14 residues. Trimming shortened V by 4 bases and J by 2 bases, and 13 bases separated the two germline ends. Germline V gene lookup returns CDR1 SGHRS and CDR2 YFSETQ. CDR3 residues: CASSETTDTYEQYV. Written as DNA, the CDR3 is TGCGCCAGCAGCGAAACCACCGACACCTACGAGCAGTACGTC.

V gene TRBV5-1 combines with J gene TRBJ2-2; 8 bases agree with TRBD2. The CDR3 runs 16 residues. The J segment lost 3 bases and the V segment lost 4 bases, leaving 8 bases of the junction unmatched. Germline assignment: CDR1 SGHRS and CDR2 YFSETQ. This chain's CDR3 is CASSPTTSGYTGELFF. Here the CDR3 DNA reads TGCGCCAGCAGCCCGACAACTAGCGGCTACACCGGGGAGCTGTTTTTT.

The CDR3 DNA reads TGTGCCAGCAACCACAATGAAAAACTGTTTTTT. This encodes CASNHNEKLFF. This chain connects TRBV25-1 to TRBJ1-4; no firm D call. This CDR3 region has 11 residues. Germline V gene lookup returns CDR1 MGHDK and CDR2 SYGVNS. Trimming removed 7 bases from V and 5 bases from J, with 5 bases in between.

Regarding this clone: Additional DNA sequences in this sample encode the identical CDR3. The gene calls are TRBV7-2 and TRBJ1-5; no reliable D call. The germline CDR1 and CDR2 sequences are SGHTA and FQGNSA. V was shortened by 4 bases and J by 5 bases, with 9 bases between the two germline ends. CDR3 length: 13 amino acids. The DNA of the CDR3 is TGTGCCAGCAGCTATGACCGAGATCAGCCCCAGCATTTT. This sequence encodes CASSYDRDQPQHF. Based on the CDR3 plus reference TRBV7-2 and TRBJ1-5, the full variable domain is GAGVSQSPSNKVTEKGKDVELRCDPISGHTALYWYRQSLGQGLEFLIYFQGNSAPDKSGLPSDRFSAERTGGSVSTLTIQRTQQEDSAVYLCASSYDRDQPQHFGDGTRLSIL.

The rearrangement joins TRBV19 to TRBJ1-2, with 7 bases aligning to TRBD1. The CDR3 totals 15 residues. In germline, CDR1 is LNHDA, CDR2 SQIVND (reference sequence). Losses at the gene ends were 4 bases for V and 5 bases for J; bases not matched to a gene: 10. DNA for the CDR3: TGTGCCAGTAGTACCCCGACAGGGATGGGGTATGGCTACACCTTC. Protein sequence: CASSTPTGMGYGYTF.

This rearrangement joins TRBV6-5 to TRBJ2-1; 9 nucleotides line up with TRBD1. Germline CDR1 MNHEY, CDR2 SVGAGI. This CDR3 contains 16 residues. V was pared by 4 bases and J by 8 bases, with 12 bases of the junction left unmatched. The CDR3 DNA sequence: TGTGCCAGCAGTTGGGAGGGGACAGGGACATTGGATGAGCAGTTCTTC. This encodes CASSWEGTGTLDEQFF.

The chain links TRBV7-2 to TRBJ1-2; D gene uncertain. Trimming removed 4 bases at V and 10 bases at J, with 13 bases between. The germline V gene encodes CDR1 SGHTA and CDR2 FQGNSA. This CDR3 contains 12 residues. This CDR3 is CASSSSNRAYTF. Here the CDR3 DNA reads TGTGCCAGCAGCTCTTCGAACCGTGCCTACACCTTC.